The rows below give T cell receptor beta chains drawn from one sample of a study of blood T cell repertoires in COVID-19. Repertoires were generated with immunoSEQ multiplex PCR, while TCRdb's copy carries only in-frame clones and drops some. The table has 60,000 to 90,000 clones, more than 80% seen once. Material for sequencing was peripheral blood. These TCRs come from a woman aged 80 or over with acute or convalescent COVID-19. Both conserved end residues are part of each CDR3. The D gene is left open where the match is weak. Clone size, where shown, is once, few, many, or a class for clones that have expanded.

d_gene,v_gene,abundance,j_gene,CDR3aa,CDR3nt
TRBD2,TRBV4-2,.,TRBJ2-5,CASSYRTSGGPEGTQYF,TGTGCCAGCAGCTACAGGACTAGCGGGGGCCCTGAAGGGACCCAGTACTTC
.,TRBV19,.,TRBJ1-1,CASSIESGGIRTEAFF,TGTGCCAGTAGTATAGAGAGTGGGGGGATTCGCACTGAAGCTTTCTTT
.,TRBV27,.,TRBJ2-3,CASSLGVTDTQYF,TGTGCCAGCAGTTTGGGAGTGACAGATACGCAGTATTTT
.,TRBV29-1,.,TRBJ1-1,CSVVSQDTEAFF,TGCAGCGTTGTTTCCCAGGACACTGAAGCTTTCTTT
.,TRBV7-2,.,TRBJ2-5,CASSLQPGETQYF,TGTGCCAGCAGCCTTCAACCCGGTGAGACCCAGTACTTC
.,TRBV6-2/TRBV6-3,once,TRBJ1-5,CASSRFRSQVGNQPQHF,TGTGCCAGCAGCCGTTTTCGTTCTCAGGTGGGCAATCAGCCCCAGCATTTT
.,TRBV7-2,.,TRBJ2-4,CASSFGIAKNIQYF,TGTGCCAGCAGCTTCGGGATAGCCAAAAACATTCAGTACTTC
.,TRBV29-1,.,TRBJ2-2,CSVGQAGHRNTGELFF,TGCAGCGTTGGGCAGGCAGGGCATCGAAACACCGGGGAGCTGTTTTTT
.,TRBV28,.,TRBJ1-2,CASSLTREGYTF,TGTGCCAGCAGTTTAACCAGGGAAGGCTACACCTTC
TRBD1,TRBV6-5,.,TRBJ2-5,CASRVTGGETQYF,TGTGCCAGCAGGGTGACAGGGGGAGAGACCCAGTACTTC
TRBD2,TRBV10-3,.,TRBJ2-5,CAISAAGAGVFAETQYF,TGTGCCATCAGTGCCGCGGGAGCGGGAGTATTCGCGGAGACCCAGTACTTC
.,TRBV27,.,TRBJ1-5,CASSLYLSSPGDQPQHF,TGTGCCAGCAGTTTGTATCTCTCGTCACCAGGCGATCAGCCCCAGCATTTT
TRBD1,TRBV2,.,TRBJ2-2,CASRPGQTLIGELFF,TGTGCCAGCCGACCGGGACAGACCCTGATTGGGGAGCTGTTTTTT
.,TRBV7-9,.,TRBJ1-2,CASGSGVAGYGYTF,TGTGCCAGCGGTAGCGGGGTTGCTGGGTATGGCTACACCTTC
.,TRBV24-1,once,TRBJ1-1,CATKGSRGEAFF,TGTGCCACCAAGGGCAGCAGGGGTGAAGCTTTCTTT
.,TRBV28,once,TRBJ2-4,CASSFSVRVTSYIQYF,TGTGCCAGCAGTTTTTCCGTCCGGGTTACTAGCTACATTCAGTACTTC
.,TRBV5-4,.,TRBJ2-3,CASSLGRSTDTQYF,TGTGCCAGCAGCTTAGGGAGAAGCACAGATACGCAGTATTTT
TRBD1,TRBV5-1,once,TRBJ1-2,CASSLSGQNYGYTF,TGCGCCAGCAGCTTGTCGGGACAGAACTATGGCTACACCTTC
TRBD2,TRBV28,few,TRBJ2-1,CASSFGGSSYNEQFF,TGTGCCAGCAGTTTCGGGGGGAGCTCCTACAATGAGCAGTTCTTC
TRBD1,TRBV9,.,TRBJ1-2,CASSLDRGTVNYGYTF,TGTGCCAGCAGCCTAGACAGGGGGACAGTTAACTATGGCTACACCTTC
.,TRBV25-1,.,TRBJ2-5,CASGDRTGFPWETQYF,TGTGCCAGCGGAGACCGAACAGGGTTCCCTTGGGAGACCCAGTACTTC
.,TRBV27,.,TRBJ2-7,CASSLRGGPSSYEQYF,TGTGCCAGCAGTTTAAGAGGAGGCCCGAGCTCCTACGAGCAGTACTTC
TRBD1,TRBV5-1,.,TRBJ1-2,CASSPRGQGGIGYTF,TGCGCCAGCAGCCCGAGGGGGCAGGGGGGAATTGGCTACACCTTC
.,TRBV4-3,.,TRBJ2-2,CASSSPGGWGTGELFF,TGCGCCAGCAGCTCACCGGGGGGCTGGGGCACCGGGGAGCTGTTTTTT
.,TRBV5-6,.,TRBJ2-1,CASSLILAVEQFF,TGTGCCAGCAGCCTTATACTAGCAGTTGAGCAGTTCTTC
.,TRBV4-3,.,TRBJ1-1,CASSQGVFGQPNTEAFF,TGCGCCAGCAGCCAAGGGGTGTTCGGACAACCGAACACTGAAGCTTTCTTT
TRBD1,TRBV5-1,.,TRBJ2-1,CASSSGQIDNEQFF,TGCGCCAGCAGCTCGGGACAGATAGACAATGAGCAGTTCTTC
TRBD2,TRBV20-1,.,TRBJ2-5,CSASTSGGAVTQYF,TGCAGTGCTAGTACTAGCGGGGGGGCGGTGACCCAGTACTTC
TRBD2,TRBV9,.,TRBJ2-4,CASSVGRAAYIQYF,TGTGCCAGCAGCGTGGGGAGGGCCGCATACATTCAGTACTTC
.,TRBV9,.,TRBJ1-3,CASSVGGVSGNTIYF,TGTGCCAGCAGCGTAGGAGGAGTCTCTGGAAACACCATATATTTT
.,TRBV15,.,TRBJ2-5,CATSRDGRKETQYF,TGTGCCACCAGCAGAGATGGGAGGAAAGAGACCCAGTACTTC
.,TRBV6-1,.,TRBJ1-1,CASSEAGGVGTEAFF,TGTGCCAGCAGTGAAGCGGGGGGAGTCGGCACTGAAGCTTTCTTT
.,TRBV9,.,TRBJ2-1,CASSSHNEQFF,TGTGCCAGCAGCTCCCATAATGAGCAGTTCTTC
TRBD2,TRBV6-2/TRBV6-3,.,TRBJ2-3,CASSYSGTSGGAGTQYF,TGTGCCAGCAGTTACTCAGGAACTAGCGGGGGGGCGGGTACGCAGTATTTT
.,TRBV29-1,.,TRBJ2-7,CSVGTGPYEQYF,TGCAGCGTCGGTACAGGGCCCTACGAGCAGTACTTC
.,TRBV9,.,TRBJ2-2,CASSIRTGGTGELFF,TGTGCCAGCAGCATCCGGACAGGAGGGACCGGGGAGCTGTTTTTT
TRBD2,TRBV5-1,once,TRBJ2-4,CASSLGGSSAKNIQYF,TGCGCCAGCAGCTTGGGCGGGAGTTCAGCCAAAAACATTCAGTACTTC
.,TRBV12-3/TRBV12-4,.,TRBJ2-3,CASSFGFTDTQYF,TGTGCCAGCAGTTTCGGGTTCACAGATACGCAGTATTTT
.,TRBV4-1,few,TRBJ2-1,CASSQEVPGQIYNEQFF,TGCGCCAGCAGCCAAGAGGTCCCCGGACAGATATACAATGAGCAGTTCTTC
TRBD1,TRBV2,.,TRBJ1-4,CASSVLRGRGEKLFF,TGTGCCAGCAGTGTACTCAGGGGGCGCGGTGAAAAACTGTTTTTT
.,TRBV5-5,.,TRBJ1-5,CASSLTQGGSNQPQHF,TGTGCCAGCAGCTTGACCCAGGGAGGAAGCAATCAGCCCCAGCATTTT
TRBD2,TRBV20-1,once,TRBJ2-1,CSASSGGAYNEQFF,TGCAGTGCTAGTAGCGGGGGGGCCTACAATGAGCAGTTCTTC
TRBD1,TRBV19,few,TRBJ1-1,CASSKGQRGTEAFF,TGTGCCAGTAGTAAGGGACAGAGAGGCACTGAAGCTTTCTTT
TRBD2,TRBV19,.,TRBJ2-7,CASGLAGYEQYF,TGTGCCAGCGGACTAGCGGGCTACGAGCAGTACTTC
.,TRBV7-2,.,TRBJ1-5,CASSQGISNQPQHF,TGTGCCAGCAGCCAGGGAATTAGCAATCAGCCCCAGCATTTT
TRBD2,TRBV5-4,.,TRBJ2-2,CASSFPSSGAGELFF,TGTGCCAGCAGCTTCCCCTCTAGCGGGGCCGGGGAGCTGTTTTTT
.,TRBV6-5,.,TRBJ2-7,CASSLGGQSYEQYF,TGTGCCAGCAGTTTAGGCGGGCAATCCTACGAGCAGTACTTC
.,TRBV5-5,.,TRBJ1-5,CASSLAGVQSNQPQHF,TGTGCCAGCAGCTTGGCCGGAGTCCAAAGCAATCAGCCCCAGCATTTT
.,TRBV5-6,once,TRBJ1-2,CASSLPGVGGYTF,TGTGCCAGCAGCTTACCAGGGGTAGGTGGCTACACCTTC
TRBD2,TRBV9,.,TRBJ2-1,CASSVDWSPSGRNYNEQFF,TGTGCCAGCAGCGTAGATTGGAGTCCTAGCGGGAGGAACTACAATGAGCAGTTCTTC
.,TRBV4-2,.,TRBJ1-2,CASSQEPGYGYTF,TGTGCCAGCAGCCAAGAGCCGGGGTATGGCTACACCTTC
.,TRBV5-1,.,TRBJ1-4,CASSLGHATNEKLFF,TGCGCCAGCAGCTTGGGGCACGCAACTAATGAAAAACTGTTTTTT
TRBD1,TRBV6-1,.,TRBJ2-5,CASSETGGQETQYF,TGTGCCAGCAGTGAAACAGGGGGCCAAGAGACCCAGTACTTC